This T cell receptor beta chain emerged from a study of T cell responses to AZD1222 COVID-19 vaccine. Clones were read by immunoSEQ multiplex PCR, and TCRdb kept only the in-frame ones, dropping some. The table records over 100,000 clones, 65% to 90% of them present only once. Trimming took 2 bases from V and 7 from J, leaving 14 bases between them. The CDR3 extends over 14 amino acids. Germline CDR1 reads SGHTA; CDR2 reads FQGNSA. The clonotype comes from an adult who received the MenACWY meningococcal vaccine as a control. The sample consisted of peripheral blood, taken 28 days after the second dose of the MenACWY control vaccine. V is TRBV7-2 and J is TRBJ2-5; possible D gene TRBD1, 6 bases. In DNA, the CDR3 is TGTGCCAGCAGCTTAAGGCGGACAGAGGGGACCCAGTACTTC. It specifies CASSLRRTEGTQYF.